This T cell receptor beta chain was captured by sequencing in a study of blood T cell repertoires in COVID-19 (dated by TCRdb to the early 2020s). Turning to the overall study: The collaborator samples originated in the United States, Italy and Spain and spanned the acute and convalescent phases of COVID-19. The material from the prospective study consisted of cDNA or gDNA derived from T cells, B-cell-depleted T cells, or PBMCs. The dataset comprised deeply sampled blood TCRbeta repertoires from subjects exposed to, actively infected with, or recovered from COVID-19. The repertoires were released in a freely available public database intended as a resource for research on the immune response to SARS-CoV-2. The samples were drawn from two sources: the first 160 participants of the ongoing ImmuneRACE study, and 950 to 1,500 subjects contributed by 6 global collaborators. Nearly every sample came with metadata listing a de-identified subject ID, COVID-19 status, age in years and sex. Where HLA class I and class II types were available, the types were taken from metadata supplied by the sample provider, not from assay-based typing. Beyond this particular receptor, the publication reports: How much clinical and demographic metadata was included differed by source and by participant, and the metadata was provided uncurated.

On this clone itself: Its binding antigen is unknown. No much larger clonotype is one base removed from it; base qualities were not supplied.

The collaborating institutions used their own protocols to collect whole blood in K2EDTA tubes. Collaborator samples were shipped for TCRbeta analysis as frozen whole blood, isolated PBMCs, or DNA extracted from either sample type. The germline V end is reduced by 4 bases and the J end by 6 bases; junction bases left unmatched: 5. The germline V gene (reference sequence) specifies LGHDT as CDR1 and YNNKEL as CDR2. The CDR3 runs 13 amino acids, cysteine and phenylalanine included. Left in the record is the CDR3 DNA by itself, 39 bases read in frame from the first base. TCRbeta CDR3 regions were amplified from genomic DNA by means of the immunoSEQ Assay, a bias-controlled multiplex PCR. The paper's processing steps were these. Nucleated cell counts per sample were estimated from amplification of reference gene primers within the assay. To quantify the absolute abundance of each unique TCRbeta CDR3 rearrangement, sequence reads were collapsed and filtered. For each sample, productive Simpson clonality was calculated by taking the square root of Simpson's diversity index across productive rearrangements. The table was pulled from immuneACCESS by TCRdb, which kept in-frame rearrangements only. Such tables lose some clones; where checked, under half of the loss comes from unresolved V genes, and the rest has no known cause. Clone size and the V and J calls come from that table; the DNA yielded D and trimming. The sample data list roughly 220,000 clones, and around 80% of these were observed just once. The ten biggest clones cover around 6% of the sample.

This sequence was found in a woman in her 70s with acute or convalescent COVID-19. The source material was peripheral blood. The chain couples TRBV3-1 (or the pseudogene TRBV3-2) to TRBJ2-5; 7 bases in between match TRBD1. Here is the DNA: TGTGCCAGCAGCCGGACAGGAGGACAGACCCAGTACTTC. Its protein reads: CASSRTGGQTQYF.